This TCR beta chain was captured in a study of blood T cells in healthy people across ages. V shed 5 bases, J shed 5 bases, and the junction held 5 bases outside the gene matches. CDR3 length: 15 residues. CDR1 and CDR2 from the germline V gene are MDHEN and SYDVKM. The authors extracted at least 6 micrograms of total RNA per sample. A second PCR of 7 to 11 cycles used a sample-barcoded 5' primer and a J-beta primer mix. One entry per CDR3 protein, called by TCRdb with MiXCR from the 5' RACE reads. The repertoire includes 710,000 or so distinct CDR3 sequences, less than 40% of them detected once, and over 15% sits in the top ten. This clonotype was recorded many times.

The chain carries TRBV28 and TRBJ2-5; TRBD2 matches 13 bases. Sequencing was performed on blood. The receptor was isolated from a woman aged 80 or over in good health. This CDR3 is CASSRTSGGAETQYF. Written as DNA, the CDR3 is TGTGCCAGCAGTCGGACTAGCGGGGGAGCCGAGACCCAGTACTTC.